The entry below describes one T cell receptor (beta chain). The antigen is not known. PCR used 60 Vbeta primers and 13 Jbeta primers. TCRdb's table, derived via immunoSEQ multiplex PCR, lists solely in-frame clones and lacks some. Of 90,000 to 140,000 clones listed, 15% are singletons. Every donor was a healthy person donating bone marrow. In nominal health when sampled, donors likely had unrecorded immune exposures nonetheless. Trimming cost V 4 bases and J 1 base, with 18 bases left between them. CDR1 is SGDLS, CDR2 YYNGEE, per germline. The CDR3 is 18 amino acids. The sample originates from a study of cytomegalovirus exposure and HLA in healthy donors. The study's findings and limits: TCR beta V- and J-gene trimming, according to a later analysis, was linked to a missense DCLRE1C variant.

The sequenced sample was PBMCs. The chain couples TRBV9 to TRBJ2-6, with D possibly TRBD2 on 7 matching bases. The origin of this receptor is a female donor in good health and CMV-seronegative. CDR3 nucleotide sequence: TGTGCCAGCAGCCTAGACCCGGGGGGCTCTTCTGGGGCCAACGTCCTGACTTTC. Translation gives CASSLDPGGSSGANVLTF.